A single sample gave rise to the 20 T cell receptor beta chains below, sequenced in a study of OX40 agonist ivuxolimab in advanced cancers. TCRdb keeps only in-frame clones here, not all; method: immunoSEQ multiplex PCR. The sample consists of some 17,000 clones, 80% to 90% of them appearing once. The sample in question was CD4+ or CD8+ T cells sorted from blood, obtained in a trial of the OX40 agonist ivuxolimab. Every receptor here comes from an adult with an advanced solid tumor such as melanoma, head and neck, liver or kidney cancer.

Only one count was recorded for this clone. The chain combines TRBV30 with TRBJ1-3; perhaps TRBD1 as D (6 bases). Germline CDR1 GTSNPN, CDR2 SVGIG (reference sequence). The CDR3 length is 16 residues. Between the trimmed V and J ends, which lost 0 bases and 0 bases, there was a span of 12 bases. The CDR3 DNA sequence: TGTGCCTGGAGTGTTCTTATGGGGGCCTCTGGAAACACCATATATTTT. Amino acid sequence: CAWSVLMGASGNTIYF.

V is TRBV27 and J is TRBJ2-2; perhaps TRBD2 as D (6 bases). V lost 6 bases, J lost 4 bases, and 9 bases lay in between. The CDR3 consists of 13 residues. Germline V CDR1 and CDR2: MNHEY, SMNVEV (reference sequence). CDR3: CASSGRSTGELFF. The CDR3 nucleotides read TGTGCCAGCAGCGGGAGAAGCACCGGGGAGCTGTTTTTT.

V is TRBV27 and J is TRBJ2-3; 9 nucleotides match TRBD2. With 0 bases clipped from V and 5 bases from J, the junction kept 6 bases outside the gene matches. Germline V gives CDR1 MNHEY, CDR2 SMNVEV (reference sequence). The CDR3 loop spans 16 amino acids. The chain's CDR3 is CASSLSGGRAIDTQYF. CDR3 coding DNA: TGTGCCAGCAGTTTATCGGGCGGGAGGGCCATAGATACGCAGTATTTT.

The rearrangement joins TRBV27 to TRBJ2-2; 8 bases line up with TRBD2. CDR3 length: 16 amino acids. Germline V gene sequence: CDR1 MNHEY, CDR2 SMNVEV (reference sequence). Trimming cost V 4 bases and J 4 bases; bases outside gene matches: 8. The CDR3 loop is CASSYTPTSATGELFF. CDR3 in DNA: TGTGCCAGCAGTTACACCCCGACTAGCGCCACCGGGGAGCTGTTTTTT.

The rearrangement uses TRBV7-9 and TRBJ2-5, with 8 nucleotides matching TRBD2. Germline V CDR1 and CDR2: SEHNR, FQNEAQ (reference sequence). CDR3 length equals 17 residues. Unmatched junction bases numbered 13, after V lost 5 bases and J lost 2 bases. CDR3 bases: TGTGCCAGCAGCCCCCCCTTCTTTAGCGGGGTACAAGAGACCCAGTACTTC. It encodes CASSPPFFSGVQETQYF.

This clone was detected only a few times. The chain recombines TRBV6-1 with TRBJ2-5; maybe TRBD2 (7 bases). Germline values: CDR1 MNHNS, CDR2 SASEGT. Trimming pared 6 bases from V and 4 bases from J, leaving 18 bases between. The length of the CDR3 is 15 residues. CDR3 nucleotides: TGTGCCAGCAGCCTGGGGCCGGCGGGGGCAGAGACCCAGTACTTC. It codes for CASSLGPAGAETQYF.

The chain couples TRBV6-5 to TRBJ1-4, with D possibly matching TRBD1 (6 bases). V was clipped by 2 bases and J by 6 bases, with 10 bases between them. Per the germline V gene, CDR1 is MNHEY and CDR2 is SVGAGI. The CDR3 is 14 residues long. In DNA form, the CDR3 reads TGTGCCAGCAGTTACGGAGGGGGGGATGAAAAACTGTTTTTT. Encoded protein: CASSYGGGDEKLFF.

The chain combines TRBV6-5 with TRBJ1-1; D remains unclear. Germline CDR1 is MNHEY and CDR2 is SVGAGI. This CDR3 comprises 13 residues. Trimming took off 0 bases at V and 0 bases at J, with 2 bases between the two ends. CDR3 region: CASSYSMNTEAFF. DNA of the CDR3: TGTGCCAGCAGTTACTCAATGAACACTGAAGCTTTCTTT.

V usage is TRBV13 and J usage is TRBJ2-5; TRBD2 is a possible D gene (6 bases). In germline, CDR1 is PRHDT, CDR2 FYEKMQ (reference sequence). The CDR3 is made up of 14 amino acids. The ends were cut back, 1 base at V and 5 bases at J, with 11 bases in the middle. CDR3 residues: CASSLDGGMETQYF. The CDR3 DNA reads TGTGCCAGCAGCTTAGATGGGGGGATGGAGACCCAGTACTTC. Complete variable domain (other parts from reference TRBV13 and TRBJ2-5): AAGVIQSPRHLIKEKRETATLKCYPIPRHDTVYWYQQGPGQDPQFLISFYEKMQSDKGSIPDRFSAQQFSDYHSELNMSSLELGDSALYFCASSLDGGMETQYFGPGTRLLVL.

J is TRBJ1-2 and V is TRBV29-1; D gene uncertain. The V gene's germline CDR1 is SQVTM and CDR2 ANQGSEA. The CDR3 sequence is 11 residues long. Between the trimmed V and J ends, which lost 4 bases and 6 bases, there was a span of 9 bases. The CDR3 bases are TGCAGCGTTGGGAGGGAGAATGGCTACACCTTC. Translated: CSVGRENGYTF.

V and J are TRBV25-1 and TRBJ2-7; D is ambiguous. Germline CDR1 MGHDK, CDR2 SYGVNS. Trimming left V 5 bases short and J 6 bases short, with 8 bases between. The CDR3 extends over 11 amino acids. CDR3 nucleotide sequence: TGTGCCAGCAGTTTCGCCTCCGAGCAGTACTTC. This gives the protein CASSFASEQYF.

This chain joins TRBV6-6 and TRBJ1-1; 11 bases align to TRBD1. Germline CDR1 is MNHNY and CDR2 is SVGAGI (reference sequence). This CDR3 contains 14 residues. Trimming cost V 5 bases and J 7 bases; bases outside gene matches: 6. The CDR3 DNA is TGTGCCAGCAGTACGGACAGGGGGCTCGGTGAAGCTTTCTTT. Protein sequence: CASSTDRGLGEAFF.

This clone has only one observation. This rearrangement joins TRBV2 to TRBJ2-4; 9 bases are a match to TRBD1. CDR1 and CDR2 (germline): SNHLY, FYNNEI. CDR3 length: 14 amino acids. With 5 bases clipped from V and 8 bases from J, the junction kept 7 bases outside the gene matches. CDR3 loop: CASSPGQGGYIQYF. CDR3 sequence (DNA): TGTGCCAGCAGTCCGGGACAGGGTGGGTACATTCAGTACTTC.

In this sample, this clone turned up once. This rearrangement joins TRBV28 to TRBJ1-1; D is ambiguous. Trimming stripped 4 bases from V and 2 bases from J, with 11 bases between. Germline CDR1 reads MDHEN; CDR2 reads SYDVKM. The CDR3 length is 14 residues. The CDR3 region is CASSSYQINTEAFF. The CDR3 nucleotides are TGTGCCAGCAGTTCTTATCAGATAAACACTGAAGCTTTCTTT.

V usage is TRBV9 and J usage is TRBJ1-1; 11 positions agree with TRBD1. The CDR3 covers 15 residues. With V trimmed by 3 bases and J by 5 bases, 6 bases remained unmatched. Germline CDR1 reads SGDLS; CDR2 reads YYNGEE. CDR3 nucleotide sequence: TGTGCCAGCAGCGCGAGGGACAGGGGGTGGACTGAAGCTTTCTTT. Translated, it gives CASSARDRGWTEAFF.

The CDR3 sequence: CAIRTGTRTDTQYF. CDR3 DNA sequence: TGTGCCATCAGAACCGGGACTCGCACAGATACGCAGTATTTT. The gene calls are TRBV10-3 and TRBJ2-3; D might be TRBD2 (6 bases). Between the trimmed V and J ends, which lost 6 bases and 1 base, there was a span of 11 bases. The CDR3 totals 14 residues. Germline V lookup: CDR1 ENHRY, CDR2 SYGVKD.

V and J are TRBV7-9 and TRBJ1-2, with 8 bases identical to TRBD1. This CDR3 is 15 amino acids long. Looked up from germline, CDR1 is SEHNR and CDR2 is FQNEAQ (reference sequence). J gave up 7 bases and V 5 bases, and 12 bases lay outside the gene matches. As DNA, the CDR3 is TGTGCCAGCAGCCCTCTCGAGGACAGGGCTATTGGCTACACCTTC. Translated, it gives CASSPLEDRAIGYTF.

The rearrangement joins TRBV7-6 to TRBJ2-3, with TRBD2 identical over 15 bases. This CDR3 comprises 18 residues. V lost 5 bases to trimming and J lost 4 bases; unmatched junction nucleotides: 10. Germline V CDR1 and CDR2: SGHVS, FNYEAQ. In DNA, the CDR3 is TGTGCCAGCAGCCCGGGACTAGCGGGAGGTACACAGGCAGATACGCAGTATTTT. Translating gives CASSPGLAGGTQADTQYF.

The gene calls are TRBV13 and TRBJ1-4; TRBD1 agrees at 10 bases. Per germline, CDR1 PRHDT and CDR2 FYEKMQ (reference sequence). The length of the CDR3 is 18 residues. After removal of 4 bases from V and 2 bases from J, the junction contained 10 bases not matched to a gene. The DNA for the CDR3 is TGTGCCAGCAGCTCACCTAGCGGGACAGGGGACACTAATGAAAAACTGTTTTTT. Encoded protein: CASSSPSGTGDTNEKLFF. Based on the CDR3 plus reference TRBV13 and TRBJ1-4, the full variable domain is AAGVIQSPRHLIKEKRETATLKCYPIPRHDTVYWYQQGPGQDPQFLISFYEKMQSDKGSIPDRFSAQQFSDYHSELNMSSLELGDSALYFCASSSPSGTGDTNEKLFFGSGTQLSVL.

The chain recombines TRBV28 with TRBJ2-7, with TRBD2 matching over 12 bases. This CDR3 is built from 14 residues. The junction had 2 bases not matched to a gene; V was cut back by 3 bases and J by 5 bases. The germline gives CDR1 MDHEN, CDR2 SYDVKM. The CDR3 spells CASSLTSGSHEQYF. The CDR3 bases are TGTGCCAGCAGTTTGACTAGCGGGAGCCACGAGCAGTACTTC. The variable domain in full, completed from reference TRBV28 and TRBJ2-7, reads DVKVTQSSRYLVKRTGEKVFLECVQDMDHENMFWYRQDPGLGLRLIYFSYDVKMKEKGDIPEGYSVSREKKERFSLILESASTNQTSMYLCASSLTSGSHEQYFGPGTRLTVT.